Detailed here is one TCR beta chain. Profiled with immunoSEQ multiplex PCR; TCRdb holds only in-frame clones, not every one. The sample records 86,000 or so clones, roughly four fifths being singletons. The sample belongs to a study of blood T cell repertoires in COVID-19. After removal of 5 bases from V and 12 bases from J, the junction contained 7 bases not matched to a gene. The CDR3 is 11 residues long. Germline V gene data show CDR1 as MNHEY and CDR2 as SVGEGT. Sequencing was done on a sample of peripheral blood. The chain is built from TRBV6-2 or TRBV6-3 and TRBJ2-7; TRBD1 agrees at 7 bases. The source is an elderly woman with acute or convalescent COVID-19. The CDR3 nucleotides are TGTGCCAGCAGTAGTGGACAGGTAGGGTACTTC. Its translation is CASSSGQVGYF.